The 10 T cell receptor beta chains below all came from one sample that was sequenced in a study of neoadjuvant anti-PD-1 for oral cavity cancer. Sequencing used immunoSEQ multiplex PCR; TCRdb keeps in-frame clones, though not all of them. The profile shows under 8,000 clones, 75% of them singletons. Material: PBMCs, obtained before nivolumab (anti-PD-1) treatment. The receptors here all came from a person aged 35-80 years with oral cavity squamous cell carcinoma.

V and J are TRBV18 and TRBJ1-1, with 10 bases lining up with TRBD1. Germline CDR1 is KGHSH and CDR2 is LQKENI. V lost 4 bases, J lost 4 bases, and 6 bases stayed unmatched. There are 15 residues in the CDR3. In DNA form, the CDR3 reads TGTGCCAGCTCACTCACGACAGGGGGCTTCACTGAAGCTTTCTTT. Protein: CASSLTTGGFTEAFF.

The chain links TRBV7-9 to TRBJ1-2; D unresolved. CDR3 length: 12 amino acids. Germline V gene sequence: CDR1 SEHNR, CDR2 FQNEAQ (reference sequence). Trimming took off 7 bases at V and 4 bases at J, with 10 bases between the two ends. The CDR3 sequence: CASTRRSYGYTF. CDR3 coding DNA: TGTGCCAGCACCAGGAGGAGCTATGGCTACACCTTC.

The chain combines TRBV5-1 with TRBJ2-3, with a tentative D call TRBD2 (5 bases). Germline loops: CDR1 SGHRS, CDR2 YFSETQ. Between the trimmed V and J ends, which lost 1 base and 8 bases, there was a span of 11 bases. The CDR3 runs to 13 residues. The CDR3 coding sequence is TGCGCCAGCAGCTTGACTAGTTTCGCTACGCAGTATTTT. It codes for CASSLTSFATQYF.

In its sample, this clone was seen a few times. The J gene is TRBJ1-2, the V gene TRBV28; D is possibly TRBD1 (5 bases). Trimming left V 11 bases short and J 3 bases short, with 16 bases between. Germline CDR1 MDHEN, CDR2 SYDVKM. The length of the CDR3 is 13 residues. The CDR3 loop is CAGSDGGYYGYTF. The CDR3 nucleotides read TGTGCCGGTTCGGACGGGGGGTACTATGGCTACACCTTC.

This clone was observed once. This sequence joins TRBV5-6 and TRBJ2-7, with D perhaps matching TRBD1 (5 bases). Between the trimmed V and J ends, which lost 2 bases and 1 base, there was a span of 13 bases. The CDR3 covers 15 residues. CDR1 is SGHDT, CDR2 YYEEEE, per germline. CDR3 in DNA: TGTGCCAGCAGCTTTTCCCCAGGGCCGTCCTACGAGCAGTACTTC. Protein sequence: CASSFSPGPSYEQYF.

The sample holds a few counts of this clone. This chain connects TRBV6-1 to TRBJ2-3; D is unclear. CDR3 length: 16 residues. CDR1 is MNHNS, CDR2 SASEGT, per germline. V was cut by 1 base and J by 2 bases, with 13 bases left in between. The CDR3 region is CASSEDARRPTDTQYF. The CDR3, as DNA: TGTGCCAGCAGTGAAGACGCCCGGCGCCCCACAGATACGCAGTATTTT.

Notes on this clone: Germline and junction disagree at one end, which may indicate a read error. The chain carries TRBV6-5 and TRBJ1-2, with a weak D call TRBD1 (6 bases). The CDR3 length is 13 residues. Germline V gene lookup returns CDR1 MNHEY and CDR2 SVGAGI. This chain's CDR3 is CASSPDRNYGYTF. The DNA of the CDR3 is TGTGCCAGCAGTCCGGACAGAAACTACGGCTACACCTTC.

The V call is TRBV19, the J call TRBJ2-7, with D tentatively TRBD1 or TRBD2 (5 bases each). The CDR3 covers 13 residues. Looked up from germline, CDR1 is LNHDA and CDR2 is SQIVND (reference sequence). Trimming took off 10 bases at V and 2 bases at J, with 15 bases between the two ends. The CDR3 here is CATMGRGPYEQYF. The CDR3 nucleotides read TGTGCCACTATGGGTAGGGGACCCTACGAGCAGTACTTC.

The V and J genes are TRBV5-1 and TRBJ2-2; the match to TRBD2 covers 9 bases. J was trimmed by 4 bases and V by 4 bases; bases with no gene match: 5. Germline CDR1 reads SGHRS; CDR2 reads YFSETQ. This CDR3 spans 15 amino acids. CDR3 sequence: CASSTTSGLTGELFF. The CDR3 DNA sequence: TGCGCCAGCAGCACGACTAGCGGACTCACCGGGGAGCTGTTTTTT.

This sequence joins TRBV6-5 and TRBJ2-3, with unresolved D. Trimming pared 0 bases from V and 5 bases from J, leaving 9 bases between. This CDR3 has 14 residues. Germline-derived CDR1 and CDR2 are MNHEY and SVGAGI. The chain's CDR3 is CASSYSKDRDTQYF. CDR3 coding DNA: TGTGCCAGCAGTTACTCGAAAGATCGAGATACGCAGTATTTT.